This note documents a single T cell receptor (beta chain) sequence. V gave up 6 bases and J gave up 6 bases, with 23 bases separating them. Germline CDR1 reads MDHEN; CDR2 reads SYDVKM. This CDR3 comprises 16 residues. The data stem from a study of blood T cell repertoires in COVID-19. At the level of the study: Samples representing acute and convalescent COVID-19 were sourced from the United States, Italy and Spain. T cells, B-cell-depleted T cells, or PBMCs supplied cDNA or gDNA.

Followed longitudinally, the Seattle patients had been enrolled during active infection. Under the authors' procedure: Researchers report that nucleated cell counts were estimated from reference gene primer amplification. Data came from immunoSEQ multiplex PCR; TCRdb stores just in-frame clones and leaves some out. The V and J calls and clone size come from that table; D and trimming were worked out from the DNA. This table has 100,000 to 150,000 clones, about four fifths appearing once. Source material: peripheral blood. The TCR comes from a man aged 25 to 40 with COVID-19, enrolled during active disease. The chain employs TRBV28 and TRBJ1-2; a possible D gene is TRBD1 (6 bases). CDR3 loop: CASSLKTTTGWHGYTF. CDR3 bases: TGTGCCAGCAGCCTTAAAACCACAACAGGGTGGCATGGCTACACCTTC.